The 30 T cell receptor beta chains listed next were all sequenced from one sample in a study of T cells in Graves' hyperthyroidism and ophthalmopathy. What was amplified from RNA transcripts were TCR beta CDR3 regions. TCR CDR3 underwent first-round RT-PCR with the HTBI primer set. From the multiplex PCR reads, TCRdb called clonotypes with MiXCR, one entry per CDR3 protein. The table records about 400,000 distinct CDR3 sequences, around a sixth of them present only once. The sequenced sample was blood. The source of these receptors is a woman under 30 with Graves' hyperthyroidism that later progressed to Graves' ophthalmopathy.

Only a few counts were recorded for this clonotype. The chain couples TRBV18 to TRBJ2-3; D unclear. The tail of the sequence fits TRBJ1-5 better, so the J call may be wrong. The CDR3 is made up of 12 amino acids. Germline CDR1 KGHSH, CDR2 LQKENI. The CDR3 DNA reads TGTGCCAGCTCACCAAGCGGCGATACGCAGCATTTT. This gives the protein CASSPSGDTQHF.

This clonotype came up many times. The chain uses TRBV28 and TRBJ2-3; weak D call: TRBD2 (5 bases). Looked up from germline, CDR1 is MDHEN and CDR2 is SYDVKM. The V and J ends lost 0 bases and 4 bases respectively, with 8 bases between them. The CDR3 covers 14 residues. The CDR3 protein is CASSLWGSADTQYF. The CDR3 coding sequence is TGTGCCAGCAGTTTATGGGGGAGCGCAGATACGCAGTATTTT.

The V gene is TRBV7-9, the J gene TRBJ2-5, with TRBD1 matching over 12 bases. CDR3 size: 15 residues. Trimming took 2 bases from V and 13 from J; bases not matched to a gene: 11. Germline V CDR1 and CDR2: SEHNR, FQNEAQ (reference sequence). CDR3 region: CASSLIGDRGLIPYF. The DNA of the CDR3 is TGTGCCAGCAGCTTAATCGGGGACAGGGGGCTTATACCGTACTTC.

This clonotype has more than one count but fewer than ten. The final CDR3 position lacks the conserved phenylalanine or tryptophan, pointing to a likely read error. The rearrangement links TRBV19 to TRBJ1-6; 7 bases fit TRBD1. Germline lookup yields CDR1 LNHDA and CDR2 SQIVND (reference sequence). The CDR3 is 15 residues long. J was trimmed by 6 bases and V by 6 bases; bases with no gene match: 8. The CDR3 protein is CASSTDRDGNSPLHY. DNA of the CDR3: TGTGCCAGTAGCACTGACAGGGATGGTAATTCACCCCTCCACTAT.

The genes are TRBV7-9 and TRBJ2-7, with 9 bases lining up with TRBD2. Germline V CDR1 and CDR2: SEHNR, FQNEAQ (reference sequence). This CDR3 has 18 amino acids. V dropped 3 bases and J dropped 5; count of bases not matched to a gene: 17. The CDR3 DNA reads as TGTGCCAGCAGCTTTTTCCTAGCGGGGACCCTCGGATTGAACGAGCAGTACTTC. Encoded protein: CASSFFLAGTLGLNEQYF.

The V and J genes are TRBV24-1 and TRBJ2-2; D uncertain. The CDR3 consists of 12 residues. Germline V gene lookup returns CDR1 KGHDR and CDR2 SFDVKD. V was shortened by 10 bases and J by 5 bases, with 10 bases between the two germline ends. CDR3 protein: CATALVTGELFF. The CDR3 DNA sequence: TGTGCCACAGCTCTGGTGACCGGGGAGCTGTTTTTT.

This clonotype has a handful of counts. CDR3 DNA sequence: TGTGCCAGCAGTTACCGCCCCGGGGACACTTCCTACAATGAGCAGTTCTTC. This gives the protein CASSYRPGDTSYNEQFF. The chain has TRBV6-7 and TRBJ2-1; a weak D match, TRBD1 (6 bases). TRBV6-7 is labeled an ORF, and its function is uncertain. Trimming left V 2 bases short and J 1 base short, with 15 bases between. The CDR3 sequence is 17 residues long.

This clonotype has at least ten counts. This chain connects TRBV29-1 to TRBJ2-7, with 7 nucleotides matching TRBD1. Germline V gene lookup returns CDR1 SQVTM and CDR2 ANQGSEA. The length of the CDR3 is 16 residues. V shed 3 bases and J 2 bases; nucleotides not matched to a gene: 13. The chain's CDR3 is CSVEEGGTELPYEQYF. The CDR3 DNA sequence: TGCAGCGTTGAGGAAGGTGGGACAGAACTACCCTACGAGCAGTACTTC.

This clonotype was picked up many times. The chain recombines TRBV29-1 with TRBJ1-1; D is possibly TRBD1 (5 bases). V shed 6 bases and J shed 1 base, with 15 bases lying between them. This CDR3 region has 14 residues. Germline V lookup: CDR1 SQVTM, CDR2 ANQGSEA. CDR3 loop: CSVAPSTANTEAFF. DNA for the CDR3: TGCAGCGTCGCCCCCTCGACAGCGAACACTGAAGCTTTCTTT.

CDR3 loop: CATRPQDQETQYF. CDR3 in DNA: TGTGCCACCCGACCACAGGACCAAGAGACCCAGTACTTC. The rearrangement uses TRBV6-5 and TRBJ2-5; tentative D call: TRBD1 (5 bases). The germline CDR1 and CDR2 sequences are MNHEY and SVGAGI. The CDR3 loop spans 13 amino acids. V was cut by 10 bases and J by 0 bases, with 12 bases left in between.

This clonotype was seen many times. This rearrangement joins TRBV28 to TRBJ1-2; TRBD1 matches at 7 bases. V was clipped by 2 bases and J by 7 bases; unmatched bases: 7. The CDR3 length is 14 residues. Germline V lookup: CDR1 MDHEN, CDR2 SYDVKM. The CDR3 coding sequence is TGTGCCAGCAGTTTAGGGCGACAGGGACTTGGCTACACCTTC. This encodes CASSLGRQGLGYTF.

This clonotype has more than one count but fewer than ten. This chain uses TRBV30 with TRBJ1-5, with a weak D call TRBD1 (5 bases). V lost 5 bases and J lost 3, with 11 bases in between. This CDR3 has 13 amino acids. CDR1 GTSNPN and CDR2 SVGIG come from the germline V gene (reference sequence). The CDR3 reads CAWQGTFNQPQHF. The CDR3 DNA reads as TGTGCCTGGCAGGGCACTTTCAATCAGCCCCAGCATTTT.

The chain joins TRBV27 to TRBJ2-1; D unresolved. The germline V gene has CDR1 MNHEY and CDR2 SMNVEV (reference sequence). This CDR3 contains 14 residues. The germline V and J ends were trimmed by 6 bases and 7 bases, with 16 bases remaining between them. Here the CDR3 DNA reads TGTGCCAGCAGATCCGGGCCCCCTGGGAATGAGCAGTTCTTC. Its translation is CASRSGPPGNEQFF.

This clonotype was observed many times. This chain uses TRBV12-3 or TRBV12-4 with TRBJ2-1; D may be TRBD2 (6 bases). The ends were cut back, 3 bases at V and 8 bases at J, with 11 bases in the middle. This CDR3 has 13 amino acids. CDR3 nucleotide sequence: TGTGCCAGCAGTTTGGAGGGGACCGATGAGCAGTTCTTC. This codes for CASSLEGTDEQFF.

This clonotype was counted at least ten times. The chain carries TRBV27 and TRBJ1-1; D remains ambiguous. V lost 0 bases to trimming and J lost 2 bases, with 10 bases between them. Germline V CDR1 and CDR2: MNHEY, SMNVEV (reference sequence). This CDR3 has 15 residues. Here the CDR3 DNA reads TGTGCCAGCAGTTTATCGGGTCGCAGAAACACTGAAGCTTTCTTT. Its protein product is CASSLSGRRNTEAFF.

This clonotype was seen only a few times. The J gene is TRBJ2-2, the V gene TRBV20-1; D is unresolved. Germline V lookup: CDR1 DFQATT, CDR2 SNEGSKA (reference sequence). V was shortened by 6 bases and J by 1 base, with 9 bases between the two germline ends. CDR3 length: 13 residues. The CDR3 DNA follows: TGCAGTGCGAATGCAGGGAACACCGGGGAGCTGTTTTTT. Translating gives CSANAGNTGELFF.

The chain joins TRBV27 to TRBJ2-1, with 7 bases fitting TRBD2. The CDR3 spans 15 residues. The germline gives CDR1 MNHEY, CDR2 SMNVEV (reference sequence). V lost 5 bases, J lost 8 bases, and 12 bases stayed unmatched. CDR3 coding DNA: TGTGCCAGCAGTCCGCCGGGACTACGGGTGGATGAGCAGTTCTTC. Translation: CASSPPGLRVDEQFF.

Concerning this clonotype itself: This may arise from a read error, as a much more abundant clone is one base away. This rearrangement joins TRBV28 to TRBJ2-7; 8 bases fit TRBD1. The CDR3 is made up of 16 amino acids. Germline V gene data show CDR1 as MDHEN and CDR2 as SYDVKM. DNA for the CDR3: TGTCCCAGCAGTGCCCATCCCGGGACAGGCCCCTACGAGCAGTACTTC. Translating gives CPSSAHPGTGPYEQYF. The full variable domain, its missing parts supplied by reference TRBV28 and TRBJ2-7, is DVKVTQSSRYLVKRTGEKVFLECVQDMDHENMFWYRQDPGLGLRLIYFSYDVKMKEKGDIPEGYSVSREKKERFSLILESASTNQTSMYLCPSSAHPGTGPYEQYFGPGTRLTVT.

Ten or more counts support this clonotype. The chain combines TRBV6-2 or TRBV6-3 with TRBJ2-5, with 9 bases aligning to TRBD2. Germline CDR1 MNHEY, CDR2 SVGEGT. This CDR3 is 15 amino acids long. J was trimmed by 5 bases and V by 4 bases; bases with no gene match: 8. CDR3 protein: CASSSSGTARETQYF. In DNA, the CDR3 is TGTGCCAGCAGTTCTAGCGGGACGGCAAGGGAGACCCAGTACTTC.

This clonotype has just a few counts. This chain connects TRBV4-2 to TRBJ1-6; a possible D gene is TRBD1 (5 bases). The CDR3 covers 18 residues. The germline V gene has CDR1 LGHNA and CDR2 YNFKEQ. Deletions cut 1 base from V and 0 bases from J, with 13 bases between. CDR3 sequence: CASSQVGDGSSYNSPLHF. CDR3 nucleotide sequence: TGTGCCAGCAGCCAAGTAGGGGACGGGAGCTCCTATAATTCACCCCTCCACTTT.

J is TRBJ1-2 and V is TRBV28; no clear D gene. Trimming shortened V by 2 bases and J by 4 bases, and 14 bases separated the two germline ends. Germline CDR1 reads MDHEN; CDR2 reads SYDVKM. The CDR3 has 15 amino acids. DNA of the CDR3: TGTGCCAGCAGTTTAAGGGCGCCGATAAGCTATGGCTACACCTTC. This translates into CASSLRAPISYGYTF.

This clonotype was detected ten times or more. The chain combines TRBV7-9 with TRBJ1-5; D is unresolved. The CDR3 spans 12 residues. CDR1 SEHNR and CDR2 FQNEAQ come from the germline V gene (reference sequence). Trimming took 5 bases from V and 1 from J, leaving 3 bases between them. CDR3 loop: CASSLSNQPQHF. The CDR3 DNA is TGTGCCAGCAGCCTCAGCAATCAGCCCCAGCATTTT.

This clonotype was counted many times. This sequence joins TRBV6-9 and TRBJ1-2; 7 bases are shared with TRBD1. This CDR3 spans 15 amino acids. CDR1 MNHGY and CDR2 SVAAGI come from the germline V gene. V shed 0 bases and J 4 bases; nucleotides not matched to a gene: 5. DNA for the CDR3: TGTGCCAGCAGTTATTCGACAGGGACCACCTATGGCTACACCTTC. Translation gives CASSYSTGTTYGYTF.

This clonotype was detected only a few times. As DNA, the CDR3 is TGTGCCAGCAGCCAAGTAGAGGGGGGGAACATTCAGTACTTC. Protein: CASSQVEGGNIQYF. The J gene is TRBJ2-4, the V gene TRBV3-1; TRBD2 might be the D (7 bases). Per the germline V gene, CDR1 is LGHDT and CDR2 is YNNKEL (reference sequence). Trimming left V 1 base short and J 7 bases short, with 11 bases between. This CDR3 is 14 amino acids long.

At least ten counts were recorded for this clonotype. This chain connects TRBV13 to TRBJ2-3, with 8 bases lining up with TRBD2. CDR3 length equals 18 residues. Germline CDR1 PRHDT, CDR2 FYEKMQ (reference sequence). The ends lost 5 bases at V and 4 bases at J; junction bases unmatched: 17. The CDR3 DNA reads TGTGCCAGCAGCCCCCCTGCCGAAAGCGGGAGAAGCCCAGATACGCAGTATTTT. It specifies CASSPPAESGRSPDTQYF.

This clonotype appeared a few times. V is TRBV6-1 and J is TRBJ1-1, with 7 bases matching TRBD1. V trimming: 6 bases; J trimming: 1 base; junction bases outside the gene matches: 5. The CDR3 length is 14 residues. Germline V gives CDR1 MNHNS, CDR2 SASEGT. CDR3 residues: CASRIYRGNTEAFF. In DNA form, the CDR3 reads TGTGCCAGCAGGATATACAGGGGGAACACTGAAGCTTTCTTT.

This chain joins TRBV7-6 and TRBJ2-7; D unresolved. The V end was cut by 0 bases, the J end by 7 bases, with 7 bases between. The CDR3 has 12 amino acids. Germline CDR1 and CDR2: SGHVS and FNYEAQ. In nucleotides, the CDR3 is TGTGCCAGCAGCTTAGCGGCCCGGGAGCAGTACTTC. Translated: CASSLAAREQYF.

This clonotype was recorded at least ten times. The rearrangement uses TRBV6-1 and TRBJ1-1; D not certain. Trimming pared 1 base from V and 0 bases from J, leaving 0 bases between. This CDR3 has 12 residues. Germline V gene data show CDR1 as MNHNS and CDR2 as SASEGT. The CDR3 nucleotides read TGTGCCAGCAGTGAAGTGAACACTGAAGCTTTCTTT. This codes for CASSEVNTEAFF.

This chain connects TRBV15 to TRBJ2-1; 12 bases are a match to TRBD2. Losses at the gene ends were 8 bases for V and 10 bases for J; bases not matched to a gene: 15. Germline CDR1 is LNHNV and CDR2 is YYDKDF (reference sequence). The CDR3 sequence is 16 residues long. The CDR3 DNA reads TGTGCCACCGCAGCTGAACTAGCGGGAGGCTATAGGGAGCAGTTCTTC. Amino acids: CATAAELAGGYREQFF.

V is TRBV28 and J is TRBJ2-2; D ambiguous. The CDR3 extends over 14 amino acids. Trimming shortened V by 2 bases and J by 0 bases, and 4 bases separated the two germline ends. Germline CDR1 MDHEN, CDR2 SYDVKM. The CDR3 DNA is TGTGCCAGCAGTTTAACGACGAACACCGGGGAGCTGTTTTTT. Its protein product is CASSLTTNTGELFF.